The 6 T cell receptor beta chains in this list originate from one sample, sequenced in a study of technical replicates of blood from a few donors (dated by TCRdb to about 2017). Library creation used the immunoSEQ multiplex PCR assay. TCRdb stores this immuneACCESS table with in-frame sequences only. Part of the clones is absent; in the studies checked, under half of the shortfall reflects unresolved V genes, and no reason is known for the rest. This sample holds roughly 80,000 clones; 90% to 97% were observed only once. The ten largest account for 0.2% of the sample. Sequences were obtained from T cells isolated from PBMCs. These receptor sequences come from a human donor in good health.

The V gene is TRBV7-9, the J gene TRBJ1-2; tentative D call: TRBD1 (5 bases). V shed 5 bases and J shed 4 bases, with 14 bases lying between them. CDR1 is SEHNR and CDR2 is FQNEAQ in the germline V gene (reference sequence). This CDR3 region has 14 residues. The CDR3 DNA follows: TGTGCCAGCAGCCCCGGGGGTTACGTCTATGGCTACACCTTC. Protein sequence: CASSPGGYVYGYTF.

This chain links TRBV5-1 with TRBJ2-7; 11 bases agree with TRBD1. Germline lookup yields CDR1 SGHRS and CDR2 YFSETQ. The V gene end was trimmed by 0 bases and the J gene end by 9 bases; junction bases not matched to a gene: 11. CDR3 length: 16 amino acids. DNA for the CDR3: TGCGCCAGCAGCTTGGAAACCGGGACAGGGGGTCTCGTGCAGTACTTC. It yields the protein CASSLETGTGGLVQYF.

CDR3 DNA: TGTGCCAGCTCACCCACCGGGACACTGAACACTGAAGCTTTCTTT. It specifies CASSPTGTLNTEAFF. The chain employs TRBV18 and TRBJ1-1, with a tentative D call TRBD1 (6 bases). V was cut by 3 bases and J by 0 bases, with 11 bases left in between. Germline V CDR1 and CDR2: KGHSH, LQKENI. The CDR3 runs 15 residues.

A word on this clone: Germline is not matched at one junction end, which may reflect a read error. The rearrangement joins TRBV19 to TRBJ2-2; 13 bases line up with TRBD2. Germline loops: CDR1 LNHDA, CDR2 SQIVND (reference sequence). The CDR3 is made up of 18 amino acids. CDR3 sequence reads: CASSILLAGGPKTGELFF. The CDR3 DNA reads as TGTGCCAGTAGTATTCTACTAGCGGGAGGGCCGAAGACCGGGGAGCTGTTTTTT.

The chain carries TRBV11-2 and TRBJ1-3; D unresolved. This CDR3 spans 13 amino acids. Between the trimmed V and J ends, which lost 5 bases and 4 bases, there was a span of 9 bases. The germline V gene encodes CDR1 SGHAT and CDR2 FQNNGV. CDR3 bases: TGTGCCAGCAGCGAAAACGGGGGAAACACCATATATTTT. This translates into CASSENGGNTIYF.

The chain couples TRBV6-1 to TRBJ1-1, with 7 bases aligning to TRBD1. The CDR3 spans 13 residues. Germline V lookup: CDR1 MNHNS, CDR2 SASEGT. V lost 6 bases to trimming and J lost 4 bases; unmatched junction nucleotides: 5. CDR3 residues: CASRQGLFTEAFF. CDR3 nucleotide sequence: TGTGCCAGCAGACAGGGGTTATTCACTGAAGCTTTCTTT.